These T cell receptor beta chains were read from a single sample in a study of response to subunit inactivated influenza vaccine. TCRdb independently ran MiXCR on the RT-PCR reads; one entry per CDR3 protein. The sample carries 500,000 to 600,000 distinct CDR3 sequences, about 11% recorded once. This sample was shared with a second study, whose subject was T cells expressing NK-cell markers.

Sequencing was performed on PBMCs from blood, taken on the day of vaccination. The receptors here all came from a man aged 45-60 years who received an inactivated influenza vaccine. Each CDR3 is given with its conserved first and last residue. Each record gives: V gene, D gene, J gene, clone size, CDR3 protein, CDR3 DNA. A D gene is named only where the DNA matches it firmly. Clone size appears in some rows only: once, few, many, or a class for an expanded clone.

TRBV14	.	TRBJ1-1	few	CASSQGFTIRTEAFF	TGTGCCAGCAGCCAAGGTTTTACGATTCGGACTGAAGCTTTCTTT
TRBV5-1	.	TRBJ2-3	.	CASSLSLETTDTQYF	TGCGCCAGCAGCTTGTCACTAGAAACCACAGATACGCAGTATTTT
TRBV12-3/TRBV12-4	.	TRBJ1-2	few	CASSPWANSNYGYTF	TGTGCCAGCAGCCCTTGGGCCAACTCTAACTATGGCTACACCTTC
TRBV5-5	.	TRBJ2-1	few	CASSATAGSYNEQFF	TGTGCCAGCAGCGCGACGGCCGGGTCCTACAATGAGCAGTTCTTC
TRBV15	TRBD1	TRBJ1-3	.	CATSRDRGRGAGNTIYF	TGTGCCACCAGCAGAGATCGGGGCAGGGGGGCTGGAAACACCATATATTTT
TRBV4-3	.	TRBJ2-1	few	CASSQVHLVVGSSSYNEQFF	TGCGCCAGCAGCCAAGTCCATCTAGTGGTAGGTTCGAGCTCCTACAATGAGCAGTTCTTC
TRBV3-1	.	TRBJ2-5	few	CASSQSEISETQYF	TGTGCCAGCAGCCAAAGCGAAATTTCCGAGACCCAGTACTTC
TRBV28	.	TRBJ2-7	.	CASSFRGRYEQYF	TGTGCCAGCAGTTTTAGGGGTCGATACGAGCAGTACTTC
TRBV5-6	TRBD2	TRBJ2-5	.	CASSLVGDPSSGQETQYF	TGTGCCAGCAGCTTGGTAGGTGACCCCTCTAGCGGCCAAGAGACCCAGTACTTC
TRBV27	TRBD1	TRBJ1-1	few	CASSLTGGVTEAFF	TGTGCCAGCAGTTTAACAGGGGGCGTCACTGAAGCTTTCTTT
TRBV5-1	.	TRBJ1-6	few	CASRNEGARSPLHF	TGCGCCAGCAGAAACGAGGGAGCTAGGTCACCCCTCCACTTT
TRBV12-3/TRBV12-4	TRBD2	TRBJ2-7	many	CASSFGTSGGYEQYF	TGTGCCAGCAGTTTTGGCACTAGCGGGGGCTACGAGCAGTACTTC
TRBV29-1	TRBD2	TRBJ2-7	.	CSVNWGGSYEQYF	TGCAGCGTAAACTGGGGGGGCTCCTACGAGCAGTACTTC
TRBV20-1	.	TRBJ2-7	few	CSARDSGSYEQYF	TGCAGTGCCCGGGACAGCGGGAGTTACGAGCAGTACTTC
TRBV29-1	.	TRBJ2-2	few	CSVEDRLANGELFF	TGCAGCGTTGAAGATCGGCTAGCGAACGGGGAGCTGTTTTTT
TRBV4-2	.	TRBJ2-7	many	CASSRVELNSYEQYF	TGTGCCAGCAGCCGCGTCGAGTTGAATTCCTACGAGCAGTACTTC
TRBV14	TRBD1	TRBJ2-2	many	CASSPGQYTGELFF	TGTGCCAGCAGCCCGGGACAGTACACCGGGGAGCTGTTTTTT
TRBV30	.	TRBJ2-5	.	CAWSPNLAVGGTQYF	TGTGCCTGGTCCCCGAACCTGGCGGTCGGCGGTACCCAGTACTTC
TRBV12-3/TRBV12-4	TRBD2	TRBJ2-2	.	CASSGLLAEDTGELFF	TGTGCCAGCAGCGGGCTACTAGCGGAGGATACCGGGGAGCTGTTTTTT
TRBV20-1	TRBD2	TRBJ2-5	few	CSAVSGATYQETQYF	TGCAGTGCTGTGAGCGGGGCCACGTACCAAGAGACCCAGTACTTC
TRBV12-3/TRBV12-4	.	TRBJ2-7	.	CASTWDGPYEQYF	TGTGCCAGCACCTGGGACGGACCCTACGAGCAGTACTTC
TRBV9	TRBD2	TRBJ2-5	.	CASSVSAGGQETQYF	TGTGCCAGCAGCGTTTCAGCGGGAGGCCAAGAGACCCAGTACTTC
TRBV28	TRBD1	TRBJ1-5	.	CASSPGTGREFSNQPQHF	TGTGCCAGCAGTCCAGGGACAGGGCGAGAGTTTAGCAATCAGCCCCAGCATTTT
TRBV20-1	TRBD2	TRBJ2-7	few	CSASRLAGGSYEQYF	TGCAGTGCTAGTCGACTAGCGGGGGGTTCCTACGAGCAGTACTTC
TRBV10-1	.	TRBJ1-6	.	CASSESRAGSSPLHF	TGCGCCAGCAGTGAGTCCAGGGCCGGGAGTTCACCCCTCCACTTT
TRBV7-3	TRBD2	TRBJ2-3	few	CASSLGLAGLGDTQYF	TGTGCCAGCAGCTTAGGCCTAGCGGGACTAGGAGATACGCAGTATTTT
TRBV14	.	TRBJ2-3	many	CASSQGLTLYTDTQYF	TGTGCCAGCAGCCAAGGATTGACCCTATACACAGATACGCAGTATTTT
TRBV20-1	.	TRBJ2-1	many	CSARTGPTLNEQFF	TGCAGTGCTAGAACGGGACCTACGTTGAATGAGCAGTTCTTC
TRBV5-1	TRBD1	TRBJ2-7	few	CASSRTGTGDYEQYF	TGCGCCAGCAGCCGAACCGGGACAGGGGACTACGAGCAGTACTTC
TRBV20-1	.	TRBJ2-7	few	CSARPAGSSYEQYF	TGCAGTGCTAGACCGGCAGGGAGCTCCTACGAGCAGTACTTC
TRBV7-2	TRBD2	TRBJ2-3	few	CASSQSRGGASTDTQYF	TGTGCCAGCAGCCAATCCCGGGGGGGAGCTAGCACAGATACGCAGTATTTT
TRBV6-5	.	TRBJ2-1	few	CASSYPPRGGSYNEQFF	TGTGCCAGCAGTTACCCCCCACGGGGCGGGTCCTACAATGAGCAGTTCTTC
TRBV18	.	TRBJ2-7	.	CASSPPTRAYEQYF	TGTGCCAGCTCACCACCCACTAGAGCCTACGAGCAGTACTTC
TRBV27	TRBD1	TRBJ2-7	.	CASHTGTGGFEQYF	TGTGCCAGCCATACGGGGACAGGGGGATTCGAGCAGTACTTC
TRBV11-2	.	TRBJ2-3	.	CASSLLGESSTDTQYF	TGTGCCAGCAGCTTATTGGGAGAATCGTCCACAGATACGCAGTATTTT
TRBV6-2/TRBV6-3	.	TRBJ2-7	few	CASKGPYVYEQYF	TGTGCCAGCAAGGGACCTTACGTCTACGAGCAGTACTTC
TRBV2	.	TRBJ2-3	many	CASRRRGSTDTQYF	TGTGCCAGCCGGCGACGGGGGAGCACAGATACGCAGTATTTT
TRBV4-2	.	TRBJ2-5	.	CASSQKGETQYF	TGTGCCAGCAGCCAAAAAGGAGAGACCCAGTACTTC
TRBV6-2/TRBV6-3	TRBD2	TRBJ2-7	many	CASRDWRESYEQYF	TGTGCCAGCAGGGACTGGCGGGAGTCCTACGAGCAGTACTTC
TRBV11-1	.	TRBJ2-2	.	CASSLGRKAGELFF	TGTGCCAGCAGCTTAGGAAGGAAGGCCGGGGAGCTGTTTTTT
TRBV6-4	.	TRBJ1-5	many	CASSDDERNQPQHF	TGTGCCAGCAGTGACGATGAACGCAATCAGCCCCAGCATTTT
TRBV7-2	.	TRBJ2-7	.	CASSLGRGSSYDQYF	TGTGCCAGCAGCTTAGGGCGGGGTTCCTCCTACGATCAGTACTTC
TRBV10-3	.	TRBJ2-5	few	CAISGTQETQYF	TGTGCCATTTCGGGGACCCAAGAGACCCAGTACTTC
TRBV19	.	TRBJ2-7	.	CASSIWWGPYEQYF	TGTGCCAGTAGTATCTGGTGGGGTCCCTACGAGCAGTACTTC
TRBV4-2	.	TRBJ1-2	few	CASSQGSGKTSGYTF	TGTGCCAGCAGCCAAGGGTCCGGCAAAACGTCCGGCTACACCTTC
TRBV20-1	TRBD2	TRBJ2-1	few	CSAPSSGPQSRNEQFF	TGCAGTGCCCCCTCTAGCGGCCCCCAGTCTCGCAATGAGCAGTTCTTC
TRBV12-3/TRBV12-4	.	TRBJ2-1	few	CASSTGLGEGVEQFF	TGTGCCAGCAGTACCGGACTGGGGGAAGGGGTTGAGCAGTTCTTC
TRBV10-1	.	TRBJ2-5	few	CASSDRRNQETQYF	TGCGCCAGCAGTGATCGGCGAAATCAGGAGACCCAGTACTTC
TRBV2	.	TRBJ1-2	.	CASRGMFMTDGYTF	TGTGCCAGTAGAGGAATGTTCATGACGGATGGCTACACCTTC
TRBV12-3/TRBV12-4	.	TRBJ2-4	few	CASSTAGARNIQYF	TGTGCCAGCAGTACCGCGGGGGCGAGAAACATTCAGTACTTC
TRBV20-1	.	TRBJ2-7	many	CSARDWMGYEQYF	TGCAGTGCTAGAGATTGGATGGGGTACGAGCAGTACTTC
TRBV4-1	TRBD2	TRBJ2-1	few	CASSQDSLAGSSYNEQFF	TGCGCCAGCAGCCAAGATTCGCTAGCGGGGAGCTCCTACAATGAGCAGTTCTTC